This T cell receptor (beta chain) was identified in a study of blood T cells in healthy people across ages (dated by TCRdb to the mid-2010s). Regarding the study in general: In model experiments, template switching captured roughly one uniquely barcoded TCR beta cDNA molecule for every two T cells. To track age-related changes in TCR beta repertoire diversity, the study relied on deep sequencing normalized with unique cDNA molecular identifiers. The donors were divided into four age groups: young (average roughly 17 years), middle-aged (under 40), aged (around 59) and long-lived (about 80). Donors of different ages were randomly distributed across sequencing lanes to avoid experimental bias. Using the same blood draw, the study looked at two additional independent replicas of 1 million unique cDNA reads for two donors, one aged 18 to 29 and the other aged 80 or older. The research as a whole found: The percentage of naive T cells measured by flow cytometry correlated strongly with observed TCR beta diversity. The long-lived group showed more naive CD4+ T cells, fewer expanded clones and increased TCR diversity than the aged group, suggesting age selection. Conclusive comparison of naive and antigen-experienced compartments was prevented by the profiling of bulk unsorted PBMCs. As age increased, observed TCR beta diversity per million T cells dropped in a roughly linear way, and a significant reduction was already evident by age 40. Estimates of total diversity from one million sequenced T cells were regarded as lower bounds and underestimates. The CMV infection status of donors was not known, potentially confounding age-related changes in expanded clonotypes.

Donors were approximately 42 systemically healthy Caucasian individuals from Russia aged roughly 6 to 90 years. Each donor gave 9.5 to 10 milliliters of peripheral blood, drawn into EDTA-treated Vacutainer tubes. PBMCs were isolated by Ficoll-Paque density-gradient centrifugation, with at least 6.5 million obtained per sample. Trizol reagent was used to extract total RNA from the PBMCs, yielding at least 6 micrograms per sample. For every donor, an aliquot of PBMCs went through flow cytometry to measure the percentages of naive CD45RAhigh/CD27high T cells. Comment on this clonotype: Its specific antigen is unknown. No base-level quality is on record; no much larger clone is a single base apart.

The library was produced with 5' RACE. The instrument was an Illumina HiSeq 2500. A second roughly 7 to 12 cycle PCR used a sample-barcoded 5' primer and a J-beta primer mix. A unique molecular identifier was introduced onto each TCR beta cDNA molecule by a template-switch 5' adaptor carrying 12 random nucleotides. Each sample yielded at least 3 million CDR3-containing paired-end reads. First-strand cDNA was synthesized from all RNA with the Mint cDNA synthesis kit, primed by a TRBC-specific oligonucleotide. Following uracil-DNA glycosylase treatment, a first 18-cycle PCR with universal primers M1SS and BC2_uni_R was performed on all cDNA. Per the authors' processing: Each sample was normalized by randomly selecting 1 million high-quality reads, each carrying a distinct molecular identifier. Reads sharing molecular identifiers were discarded rather than binned into consensus sequences. MiTCR, run with a Q25 quality threshold and the strictest error-elimination algorithm, handled CDR3 identification, clonotype clustering and error correction. A nonparametric unseen species model using Euler transformation provided a lower-bound estimate of total TCR beta diversity. In TCRdb, the public reads were trimmed at Q25 with fastp and aligned with MiXCR, with productive beta chains retained. Identical CDR3 protein sequences are pooled into one entry, listed with their most common genes and DNA. The V and J calls and clone size are TCRdb's, not the authors'. A total of approximately 730,000 distinct CDR3 sequences appear in this sample, roughly 41% of them only once. The top ten constitute 20% to 25% of the sample.

Reading the germline V gene gives CDR1 SGHRS and CDR2 YFSETQ. The CDR3 measures 17 amino acids from cysteine to phenylalanine. The kept DNA is CDR3 alone, 51 bases in frame from the first base. The trim is 1 base for V and 5 bases for J, with a gap of 19 bases between the germline ends. The V and J segments used are TRBV5-1 and TRBJ2-1; possibly the D gene is TRBD2, per 6 matching bases. The sequence came from a woman in her fifties or sixties in good health. The sequenced sample was blood. For the CDR3, the sequence is CASSLTRDCLLHNEQFF. The sequenced DNA is TGCGCCAGCAGCTTGACCCGGGACTGCCTACTACACAATGAGCAGTTCTTC.